This TCR beta chain comes out of a study of blood T cell repertoires in COVID-19. Sequencing was performed with immunoSEQ multiplex PCR; in TCRdb, only in-frame clones are kept and a portion is missing. The repertoire holds 150,000 to 200,000 clones, with roughly 91% as singletons. Germline lookup yields CDR1 SGHRS and CDR2 YFSETQ. Between the trimmed V and J ends, which lost 5 bases and 1 base, there was a span of 9 bases. CDR3 length: 14 amino acids. The chain employs TRBV5-1 and TRBJ2-2; D uncertain. Specimen: peripheral blood. The TCR comes from a human donor in a cohort sampled during active COVID-19. The CDR3 region has the DNA TGCGCCAGCAGGCAGGCCGAGAACACCGGGGAGCTGTTTTTT. It codes for CASRQAENTGELFF.